The 20 T cell receptor beta chains below were found in one sample sequenced in a study of T cell responses to AZD1222 COVID-19 vaccine. Profiled with immunoSEQ multiplex PCR; TCRdb holds only in-frame clones, not every one. The sample lists 150,000 or so clones, approximately 92% occurring once. The sample here was peripheral blood, taken on day 0 of AZD1222 vaccination. These receptors all stem from an adult in good health.

CDR3 residues: CASSLAGNSEQYF. The DNA for the CDR3 is TGCGCCAGCAGCTTGGCGGGCAACTCCGAGCAGTACTTC. V and J are TRBV5-1 and TRBJ2-7; D uncertain. The V end was cut by 0 bases, the J end by 6 bases, with 10 bases between. The germline V gene encodes CDR1 SGHRS and CDR2 YFSETQ. The CDR3 has 13 residues.

The chain combines TRBV3-1 (or the pseudogene TRBV3-2) with TRBJ2-4, with 7 bases that match TRBD2. This CDR3 spans 17 amino acids. In germline, CDR1 is LGHDT, CDR2 YNNKEL (reference sequence). V lost 1 base to trimming and J lost 0 bases; unmatched junction nucleotides: 6. As DNA, the CDR3 is TGTGCCAGCAGCCAAGCACCGGGACTACTAGCCAAAAACATTCAGTACTTC. This codes for CASSQAPGLLAKNIQYF.

The genes are TRBV4-2 and TRBJ1-2, with D perhaps TRBD1 (5 bases). The V gene's germline CDR1 is LGHNA and CDR2 YNFKEQ. The CDR3 length is 15 residues. V lost 0 bases and J lost 6, with 14 bases in between. CDR3 in amino acids: CASSQESGNRHGYTF. The CDR3 DNA follows: TGTGCCAGCAGCCAAGAGTCAGGGAATCGTCATGGCTACACCTTC.

CDR3 DNA: TGTGCCAGCAGCCAAGATCCCCAGGGAGATGAAAAACTGTTTTTT. Translated: CASSQDPQGDEKLFF. The chain couples TRBV4-2 to TRBJ1-4, with a weak D call TRBD1 (5 bases). The ends were cut back, 0 bases at V and 6 bases at J, with 11 bases in the middle. This CDR3 is built from 15 residues. Per germline, CDR1 LGHNA and CDR2 YNFKEQ.

The genes are TRBV7-2 and TRBJ1-4; no clear D gene. CDR3 length equals 14 residues. V shed 7 bases and J shed 3 bases, with 12 bases lying between them. Germline CDR1 reads SGHTA; CDR2 reads FQGNSA. Written as DNA, the CDR3 is TGTGCCAGCACCTTCGGGTATTCTAATGAAAAACTGTTTTTT. Amino acids: CASTFGYSNEKLFF. The whole variable domain, filled in from reference TRBV7-2 and TRBJ1-4, reads GAGVSQSPSNKVTEKGKDVELRCDPISGHTALYWYRQSLGQGLEFLIYFQGNSAPDKSGLPSDRFSAERTGGSVSTLTIQRTQQEDSAVYLCASTFGYSNEKLFFGSGTQLSVL.

This rearrangement joins TRBV11-3 to TRBJ2-2; D may be TRBD1 (6 bases). V gave up 5 bases and J gave up 4 bases, with 11 bases separating them. This CDR3 has 14 amino acids. CDR1 SGHNT and CDR2 YENEEA come from the germline V gene. CDR3 residues: CASSLDRFTGELFF. CDR3 sequence (DNA): TGTGCCAGCAGCCTCGACAGGTTCACCGGGGAGCTGTTTTTT.

The genes are TRBV28 and TRBJ1-2; no clear D gene. V was pared by 5 bases and J by 2 bases, with 21 bases between. Germline V CDR1 and CDR2: MDHEN, SYDVKM. The CDR3 is made up of 17 amino acids. The CDR3 spells CASSPRVFKRGNYGYTF. The CDR3 nucleotides are TGTGCCAGCAGTCCTCGTGTTTTCAAGAGAGGAAACTATGGCTACACCTTC.

This clone has just a few counts. The chain couples TRBV2 to TRBJ1-6; D possibly corresponds to TRBD1 (5 bases). The CDR3 extends over 14 amino acids. The germline V and J ends were trimmed by 4 bases and 7 bases, with 11 bases remaining between them. Per germline, CDR1 SNHLY and CDR2 FYNNEI. CDR3 coding DNA: TGTGCCAGCAGTGGGTCAGGGTCGAATTCACCCCTCCACTTT. The encoded protein is CASSGSGSNSPLHF.

The CDR3 nucleotides read TGTGCCAGCAGTCCCACTAGCGTTTACGAGCAGTACTTC. Translating it yields CASSPTSVYEQYF. This chain links TRBV28 with TRBJ2-7; 7 bases line up with TRBD2. Losses at the gene ends were 5 bases for V and 4 bases for J; bases not matched to a gene: 5. Per germline, CDR1 MDHEN and CDR2 SYDVKM. The length of the CDR3 is 13 residues.

As concerns this clone: Distinct nucleotide sequences in the sample also encode this CDR3. V is TRBV28 and J is TRBJ1-6; D is undetermined. V lost 5 bases and J 9 bases, leaving 8 bases between the germline ends. Germline V CDR1 and CDR2: MDHEN, SYDVKM. This CDR3 is built from 12 residues. This CDR3 reads CASSLLVSPLHF. For the CDR3, the DNA is TGTGCCAGCAGTCTACTGGTTTCACCCCTCCACTTT.

This clone has a handful of counts. The gene calls are TRBV7-8 and TRBJ2-3; maybe TRBD2 (6 bases). This CDR3 has 16 amino acids. V was cut by 1 base and J by 4 bases, with 15 bases left in between. Germline CDR1 SGHVS, CDR2 FQNEAQ. CDR3 protein: CASSLVHRGSADTQYF. CDR3 DNA: TGTGCCAGCAGCTTAGTTCATCGGGGGTCAGCAGATACGCAGTATTTT. Supplemented by reference TRBV7-8 and TRBJ2-3, the full variable domain reads GAGVSQSPRYKVAKRGQDVALRCDPISGHVSLFWYQQALGQGPEFLTYFQNEAQLDKSGLPSDRFFAERPEGSVSTLKIQRTQQEDSAVYLCASSLVHRGSADTQYFGPGTRLTVL.

The chain joins TRBV18 to TRBJ1-1, with 7 bases fitting TRBD1. Germline V gene data show CDR1 as KGHSH and CDR2 as LQKENI. CDR3 length: 13 residues. The V and J ends lost 3 bases and 7 bases, in that order; junction bases with no gene match: 5. CDR3 nucleotide sequence: TGTGCCAGCTCACCCGGCAGGGGGAGTGAAGCTTTCTTT. This codes for CASSPGRGSEAFF.

The genes are TRBV18 and TRBJ1-2; 9 positions match TRBD1. J was trimmed by 6 bases and V by 2 bases; bases with no gene match: 1. CDR1 is KGHSH, CDR2 LQKENI, per germline. CDR3 length: 13 residues. CDR3 sequence (DNA): TGTGCCAGCTCACCAGGGACAGGGAATGGCTACACCTTC. Translated: CASSPGTGNGYTF.

The chain combines TRBV2 with TRBJ1-2; D is undetermined. Germline lookup yields CDR1 SNHLY and CDR2 FYNNEI. Trimming cost V 7 bases and J 4 bases, with 19 bases left between them. The CDR3 runs to 15 residues. The CDR3 DNA reads TGTGCCAGCACCCAGACCATCCTCTCCCCCTATGGCTACACCTTC. Its protein is CASTQTILSPYGYTF. The complete variable domain, with remaining parts taken from reference TRBV2 and TRBJ1-2, reads EPEVTQTPSHQVTQMGQEVILRCVPISNHLYFYWYRQILGQKVEFLVSFYNNEISEKSEIFDDQFSVERPDGSNFTLKIRSTKLEDSAMYFCASTQTILSPYGYTFGSGTRLTVV.

The chain couples TRBV5-4 to TRBJ2-7; D perhaps matches TRBD1 (5 bases). V gave up 0 bases and J gave up 5 bases, with 6 bases separating them. The length of the CDR3 is 12 residues. Germline assignment: CDR1 SGHNT and CDR2 YYREEE (reference sequence). CDR3 coding DNA: TGTGCCAGCAGCTTGGAAGGGGACGAGCAGTACTTC. Amino acids: CASSLEGDEQYF.

The chain joins TRBV9 to TRBJ1-2; weak D call: TRBD1 (6 bases). CDR1 and CDR2 (germline): SGDLS, YYNGEE. This CDR3 comprises 16 residues. V was pared by 4 bases and J by 5 bases, with 21 bases between. The CDR3 DNA reads as TGTGCCAGCAGCTCCAGAGGGGGGGGACTTTTTTATGGCTACACCTTC. It specifies CASSSRGGGLFYGYTF.

This clone was observed a handful of times. This rearrangement joins TRBV19 to TRBJ2-6; D is uncertain. The CDR3 contains 15 residues. Germline V gene data show CDR1 as LNHDA and CDR2 as SQIVND (reference sequence). V lost 5 bases and J lost 2, with 10 bases in between. The DNA of the CDR3 is TGTGCCAGTAGTCCGGGCGGACCTGGGGCCAACGTCCTGACTTTC. This codes for CASSPGGPGANVLTF.

V gene TRBV19 combines with J gene TRBJ2-7; 9 nucleotides agree with TRBD1. This CDR3 contains 15 residues. J lost 3 bases, V lost 1 base, and 4 bases had no gene match. In germline, CDR1 is LNHDA, CDR2 SQIVND (reference sequence). For the CDR3, the DNA is TGTGCCAGTAGTATAGTAATGACAGGGGGCTACGAGCAGTACTTC. Residues: CASSIVMTGGYEQYF.

The chain couples TRBV6-1 to TRBJ2-1; the D is unclear. The V gene's germline CDR1 is MNHNS and CDR2 SASEGT. The CDR3 spans 12 residues. V was trimmed by 3 bases and J by 5 bases, leaving 5 bases between them. CDR3 sequence: CASSERHNEQFF. The CDR3 DNA reads as TGTGCCAGCAGTGAGAGGCACAATGAGCAGTTCTTC.

This sequence joins TRBV19 and TRBJ1-2; tentative D call: TRBD1 (5 bases). This CDR3 has 14 residues. Looked up from germline, CDR1 is LNHDA and CDR2 is SQIVND (reference sequence). Trimming took off 3 bases at V and 4 bases at J, with 12 bases between the two ends. In DNA, the CDR3 is TGTGCCAGTAGTATCAGGGTTAATCTCTATGGCTACACCTTC. Its translation: CASSIRVNLYGYTF.